The entry below gives a single T cell receptor (beta chain) sequence along with its context. The antigen remains undetermined. This record comes from a study of OX40 agonist ivuxolimab in advanced cancers. The data were produced by immunoSEQ multiplex PCR, yet TCRdb's version contains in-frame clones alone and is incomplete. The sample lists some 86,000 clones; roughly 94% were seen once. Whole-study findings and limits: Normalized T-cell clonal expansion was also low in some nonresponders.

The sample in question was CD4+ or CD8+ T cells sorted from blood, obtained in a trial of the OX40 agonist ivuxolimab. This clonotype originated in an adult with an advanced solid tumor such as melanoma, head and neck, liver or kidney cancer.

The CDR3 DNA reads TGTGCCAGCAGCACCCCAGTAACAGGGGTCGAGGGTGAGCAGTTCTTC. Protein sequence: CASSTPVTGVEGEQFF. V gene TRBV7-9 combines with J gene TRBJ2-1; 7 bases are a match to TRBD1. The V and J ends lost 5 bases and 9 bases, in that order; junction bases with no gene match: 16. Germline CDR1 reads SEHNR; CDR2 reads FQNEAQ (reference sequence). The CDR3 length is 16 residues.